One T cell receptor (beta chain) is described in this entry. Its matching antigen is unknown. TCRdb keeps only in-frame clones here, not all; method: immunoSEQ multiplex PCR. The data contain about 70,000 clones, 85% of them singletons. These data come from a study of OX40 agonist ivuxolimab in advanced cancers. The study, taken as a whole, reports: Expanded peripheral T-cell antigen specificity went undetermined.

Germline CDR1 SGHTA, CDR2 FQGNSA. V lost 3 bases, J lost 4 bases, and 15 bases lay in between. The CDR3 spans 15 residues. The specimen was CD4+ or CD8+ T cells sorted from blood, collected in a trial of the OX40 agonist ivuxolimab. This clonotype originated in an adult with an advanced solid tumor such as melanoma, head and neck, liver or kidney cancer. The chain is built from TRBV7-2 and TRBJ1-1; D may be TRBD1 (5 bases). The CDR3 here is CASSFGGVGSTEAFF. DNA for the CDR3: TGTGCCAGCAGCTTTGGAGGGGTTGGTTCCACTGAAGCTTTCTTT. Full variable domain (missing parts from reference TRBV7-2 and TRBJ1-1): GAGVSQSPSNKVTEKGKDVELRCDPISGHTALYWYRQSLGQGLEFLIYFQGNSAPDKSGLPSDRFSAERTGGSVSTLTIQRTQQEDSAVYLCASSFGGVGSTEAFFGQGTRLTVV.